The rows below give T cell receptor beta chains drawn from one sample of a study of beta chain features in type 1 diabetes. TCRdb's table, derived via immunoSEQ multiplex PCR, lists solely in-frame clones and lacks some. Of about 240,000 clones in the sample, 27% were seen once. The sequencing input was central memory CD4+ T cells from blood. The receptors were sampled from a man aged 30 to 39 in good health. CDR3s include the opening cysteine and the closing phenylalanine or tryptophan. A D gene is named only where the DNA matches it firmly. Some rows mark clone size as missing; the rest say once, few, many or name a class of expanded clone.

D gene	J gene	V gene	CDR3 length	clone size	CDR3 protein	CDR3 DNA
-	TRBJ2-1	TRBV10-3	11	-	CAISEDGEQFF	TGTGCCATCAGTGAGGACGGAGAGCAGTTCTTC
TRBD2	TRBJ2-5	TRBV6-6	13	-	CASSSGVQETQYF	TGTGCCAGCAGTAGCGGGGTGCAAGAGACCCAGTACTTC
-	TRBJ1-1	TRBV18	15	-	CASSPSPARNTEAFF	TGTGCCAGCTCACCTAGCCCGGCGAGGAACACTGAAGCTTTCTTT
-	TRBJ2-7	TRBV7-2	14	many	CASSLAERTVGQYF	TGTGCCAGCAGCTTAGCGGAGCGAACAGTCGGGCAGTACTTC
-	TRBJ2-1	TRBV2	11	many	CASRELAKGFF	TGTGCCAGCAGGGAACTAGCCAAGGGGTTCTTC
-	TRBJ1-6	TRBV25-1	16	few	CASRQTLRDGNSPLHF	TGTGCCAGCAGACAAACACTCCGGGACGGAAATTCACCCCTCCACTTT
-	TRBJ2-7	TRBV7-9	16	-	CASSLYIAGASYEQYF	TGTGCCAGCAGCTTATACATTGCGGGGGCGTCCTACGAGCAGTACTTC
TRBD1	TRBJ1-2	TRBV28	13	few	CASSSGQTYGYTF	TGTGCCAGCAGTTCGGGACAGACTTATGGCTACACCTTC
-	TRBJ2-7	TRBV23-1	17	few	CASSQILTSREAYEQYF	TGCGCCAGCAGTCAAATTCTTACCTCCAGGGAAGCCTACGAGCAGTACTTC
TRBD2	TRBJ2-1	TRBV25-1	15	-	CASSEAVAGGREQFF	TGTGCCAGCAGTGAAGCGGTAGCGGGGGGGCGCGAGCAGTTCTTC
-	TRBJ1-1	TRBV6-4	13	-	CASSAEEHTEAFF	TGTGCCAGCAGTGCCGAGGAGCACACTGAAGCTTTCTTT
TRBD2	TRBJ2-7	TRBV18	15	-	CASSPIAGSNYEQYF	TGTGCCAGCTCACCTATAGCGGGTAGTAACTACGAGCAGTACTTC
-	TRBJ2-3	TRBV29-1	14	-	CSFRWTSITDTQYF	TGCAGCTTCAGATGGACTTCCATCACAGATACGCAGTATTTT
-	TRBJ1-1	TRBV5-1	15	few	CASRPTDRRNTEAFF	TGCGCCAGCAGACCAACAGACAGGAGGAACACTGAAGCTTTCTTT
-	TRBJ1-2	TRBV30	14	many	CAWSVILSNYGYTF	TGTGCCTGGAGTGTCATCCTTTCTAACTATGGCTACACCTTC
TRBD2	TRBJ2-7	TRBV7-2	16	many	CASSLTTGGRSYEQYF	TGTGCCAGCAGCTTAACAACGGGAGGCCGCTCCTACGAGCAGTACTTC
-	TRBJ2-1	TRBV29-1	16	-	CSVEGRGGGAYNEQFF	TGCAGCGTTGAGGGTCGGGGAGGAGGGGCCTACAATGAGCAGTTCTTC
-	TRBJ2-1	TRBV7-2	13	few	CASSFSIWNEQFF	TGTGCCAGCAGCTTCAGTATTTGGAATGAGCAGTTCTTC
TRBD1	TRBJ1-2	TRBV9	14	few	CASSVVVDRSGYTF	TGTGCCAGCAGCGTAGTAGTGGACAGGAGTGGCTACACCTTC
-	TRBJ2-1	TRBV7-2	12	-	CASSSDHVEWFF	TGTGCCAGCAGCTCCGATCATGTCGAGTGGTTCTTC
TRBD1	TRBJ1-5	TRBV19	14	few	CASSSTGGKQPQHF	TGTGCCAGTAGTAGCACAGGGGGAAAACAGCCCCAGCATTTT
-	TRBJ2-7	TRBV28	14	-	CASSRPGASYEQYF	TGTGCCAGCAGCCGCCCGGGGGCTTCCTACGAGCAGTACTTC
-	TRBJ2-4	TRBV28	14	few	CASSQGGMPNIQYF	TGTGCCAGCAGTCAGGGGGGGATGCCGAACATTCAGTACTTC
-	TRBJ1-2	TRBV4-1	15	-	CASSQGAGDNYGYTF	TGCGCCAGCAGCCAAGGGGCAGGGGATAACTATGGCTACACCTTC
TRBD2	TRBJ2-1	TRBV11-2	14	once	CASSLGTSRHEQFF	TGTGCCAGCAGCTTGGGGACTAGCCGCCATGAGCAGTTCTTC
-	TRBJ1-3	TRBV30	12	-	CAWEESGNTIYF	TGTGCCTGGGAGGAGTCTGGAAACACCATATATTTT
TRBD1	TRBJ2-7	TRBV28	15	-	CASRLSTGGGYEQYF	TGTGCCAGCAGATTATCGACAGGGGGCGGCTACGAGCAGTACTTC
-	TRBJ2-2	TRBV10-3	14	-	CAITRERNTGELFF	TGTGCCATCACTCGGGAGCGGAACACCGGGGAGCTGTTTTTT
-	TRBJ2-2	TRBV30	15	-	CAWGWGSSNTGELFF	TGTGCCTGGGGATGGGGCTCCTCGAACACCGGGGAGCTGTTTTTT
-	TRBJ1-1	TRBV29-1	15	few	CSVEEVNLLNTEAFF	TGCAGCGTTGAAGAAGTGAACCTTTTGAACACTGAAGCTTTCTTT
-	TRBJ1-5	TRBV30	13	-	CAWSRGSNQPQHF	TGTGCCTGGAGTCGAGGTAGCAATCAGCCCCAGCATTTT
-	TRBJ2-7	TRBV6-5	14	-	CASSTGTASYEQYF	TGTGCCAGCAGTACTGGGACGGCTTCCTACGAGCAGTACTTC
-	TRBJ2-2	TRBV30	15	many	CAWSVRRPNTGELFF	TGTGCCTGGAGTGTACGACGACCGAACACCGGGGAGCTGTTTTTT
TRBD2	TRBJ2-1	TRBV2	15	-	CASSRWVAGVYEQFF	TGTGCCAGCAGTAGATGGGTAGCGGGAGTATATGAGCAGTTCTTC